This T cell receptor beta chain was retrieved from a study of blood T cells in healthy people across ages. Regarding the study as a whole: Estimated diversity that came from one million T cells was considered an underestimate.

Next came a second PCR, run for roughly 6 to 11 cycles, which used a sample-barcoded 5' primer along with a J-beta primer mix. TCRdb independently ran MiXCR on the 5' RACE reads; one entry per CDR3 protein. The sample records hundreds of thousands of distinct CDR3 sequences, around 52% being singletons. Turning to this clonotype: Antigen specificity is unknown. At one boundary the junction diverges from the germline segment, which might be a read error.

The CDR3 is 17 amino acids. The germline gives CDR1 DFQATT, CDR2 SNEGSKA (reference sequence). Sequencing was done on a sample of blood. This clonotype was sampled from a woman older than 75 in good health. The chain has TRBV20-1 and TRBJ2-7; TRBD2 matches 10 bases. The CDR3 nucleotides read TGCAGTGCAAAGCACTCAGCGGGAGGGCCCATCTCCCACGAGCAGTACTTC. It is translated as CSAKHSAGGPISHEQYF.